These 28 T cell receptor beta chains came from one sample sequenced in a study of shared clonotypes between healthy human individuals. Assay: immunoSEQ multiplex PCR; the TCRdb copy retains only in-frame clones and omits some. The table lists around 100,000 clones, around 73% of them singletons. Specimen: memory CD8+ T cells sorted from blood. Subset defined: CD45RO+ cells pooled with CCR7-negative TemRA cells. The source is a woman in her 30s in good health.

The J gene is TRBJ2-5, the V gene TRBV6-1; D is undetermined. The CDR3 spans 14 residues. Germline V gene data show CDR1 as MNHNS and CDR2 as SASEGT. Trimming took off 2 bases at V and 2 bases at J, with 9 bases between the two ends. DNA for the CDR3: TGTGCCAGCAGTGAAAGATTCAGTCAAGAGACCCAGTACTTC. Translated, it gives CASSERFSQETQYF.

This clone was recorded at least ten times. Other nucleotide sequences from this sample produce the same CDR3. The chain is built from TRBV27 and TRBJ1-1; no clear D. CDR1 and CDR2 (germline): MNHEY, SMNVEV (reference sequence). The CDR3 totals 13 residues. The V end was cut by 6 bases, the J end by 0 bases, with 8 bases between. The DNA of the CDR3 is TGTGCCAGCAGGACGGGGTTGAACACTGAAGCTTTCTTT. As protein: CASRTGLNTEAFF.

This chain connects TRBV10-3 to TRBJ2-7, with TRBD1 as a possible D gene (5 bases). This CDR3 is built from 15 residues. V lost 0 bases to trimming and J lost 3 bases, with 12 bases between them. The germline V gene encodes CDR1 ENHRY and CDR2 SYGVKD. The CDR3 loop is CAISESMGQDYEQYF. Written as DNA, the CDR3 is TGTGCCATCAGTGAGTCTATGGGGCAAGACTACGAGCAGTACTTC.

The V gene is TRBV9, the J gene TRBJ2-1; unclear D gene. Trimming cost V 3 bases and J 5 bases, with 12 bases left between them. Germline CDR1 is SGDLS and CDR2 is YYNGEE. The CDR3 contains 14 residues. In DNA form, the CDR3 reads TGTGCCAGCAGCGGACCCCGTCAACACAATGAGCAGTTCTTC. It is translated as CASSGPRQHNEQFF.

Turning to this clone: At the DNA level, this CDR3 is encoded by other sequences in the same sample as well. V usage is TRBV27 and J usage is TRBJ2-1; 8 bases are shared with TRBD2. V lost 3 bases, J lost 4 bases, and 5 bases stayed unmatched. The CDR3 spans 15 residues. CDR1 and CDR2 (germline): MNHEY, SMNVEV (reference sequence). The CDR3 sequence is CASSLSSGYYNEQFF. The CDR3 DNA reads as TGTGCCAGCAGTTTGTCTAGCGGGTATTACAATGAGCAGTTCTTC.

This clone was seen once. This chain joins TRBV9 and TRBJ1-1; the D gene is possibly TRBD1 (6 bases). Germline CDR1 is SGDLS and CDR2 is YYNGEE. Trimming removed 2 bases from V and 8 bases from J, with 10 bases in between. The CDR3 is made up of 12 amino acids. CDR3 nucleotides: TGTGCCAGCAGCGTTGCGACAGGAGAAGCTTTCTTT. Encoded protein: CASSVATGEAFF.

This clone was seen just once. This may arise from a read error, as a much more abundant clone is one base away. The sample carries other DNA sequences with the same CDR3. The chain couples TRBV5-6 to TRBJ2-7, with 11 bases identical to TRBD1. V shed 5 bases, J shed 3 bases, and the junction held 4 bases outside the gene matches. This CDR3 has 14 amino acids. Germline V gives CDR1 SGHDT, CDR2 YYEEEE. CDR3 region: CASSSGTGGYEQYF. The CDR3 nucleotides are TGTGCCAGCAGTTCCGGGACAGGGGGCTACGAGCAGTACTTC.

The V call is TRBV7-6, the J call TRBJ2-7; D unclear. The CDR3 runs 14 residues. The germline V gene encodes CDR1 SGHVS and CDR2 FNYEAQ. V was clipped by 3 bases and J by 0 bases, with 9 bases between them. This chain's CDR3 is CASSLEANSYEQYF. For the CDR3, the DNA is TGTGCCAGCAGCTTGGAAGCCAACTCCTACGAGCAGTACTTC.

This clone was seen a handful of times. The genes are TRBV7-9 and TRBJ2-1; tentatively, D is TRBD1 (5 bases). The CDR3 length is 14 residues. From germline, CDR1 is SEHNR and CDR2 FQNEAQ (reference sequence). Trimming stripped 4 bases from V and 11 bases from J, with 18 bases between. The CDR3 loop reads CASSSTEDRIQQFF. CDR3 bases: TGTGCCAGCAGCTCGACAGAAGACAGAATACAGCAGTTCTTC.

This sequence joins TRBV28 and TRBJ2-7, with TRBD1 matching over 7 bases. V lost 3 bases, J lost 0 bases, and 17 bases stayed unmatched. The germline V gene encodes CDR1 MDHEN and CDR2 SYDVKM. The CDR3 loop spans 19 amino acids. The CDR3 coding sequence is TGTGCCAGCAGTTTGACTACGAGGCGGCAGGGACAGAGCTCCTACGAGCAGTACTTC. Its protein is CASSLTTRRQGQSSYEQYF.

This chain uses TRBV6-5 with TRBJ1-6, with D possibly being TRBD1 (6 bases). The V end was cut by 7 bases, the J end by 7 bases, with 17 bases between. From germline, CDR1 is MNHEY and CDR2 SVGAGI. The CDR3 contains 15 residues. CDR3 DNA: TGTGCCAGCACGCAAACAGGGAGTGGAAATTCACCCCTCCACTTT. Its translation is CASTQTGSGNSPLHF.

The gene calls are TRBV9 and TRBJ2-7; D is possibly TRBD1 (6 bases). V lost 3 bases to trimming and J lost 2 bases, with 9 bases between them. Germline loops: CDR1 SGDLS, CDR2 YYNGEE. CDR3 length: 13 amino acids. This CDR3 reads CASSAGTTYEQYF. In DNA form, the CDR3 reads TGTGCCAGCAGCGCGGGGACAACCTACGAGCAGTACTTC.

V gene TRBV28 combines with J gene TRBJ2-7; no reliable D call. The V gene lost 4 bases and the J gene lost 7 bases, with 20 bases spanning the gap. CDR1 MDHEN and CDR2 SYDVKM come from the germline V gene. The CDR3 spans 15 residues. The CDR3 loop reads CASSYLTSKFEEQYF. The DNA of the CDR3 is TGTGCCAGCAGTTACCTAACCTCGAAGTTTGAAGAGCAGTACTTC.

The CDR3 DNA sequence: TGTGCCAGCAGCCTTAGGGGACTAGCTACCACCGGGGAGCTGTTTTTT. This gives the protein CASSLRGLATTGELFF. The chain recombines TRBV9 with TRBJ2-2, with TRBD2 matching 9 bases. Germline values: CDR1 SGDLS, CDR2 YYNGEE. The CDR3 covers 16 residues. V lost 4 bases and J lost 4; bases outside the gene matches: 8. The full variable domain, its missing parts supplied by reference TRBV9 and TRBJ2-2, is DSGVTQTPKHLITATGQRVTLRCSPRSGDLSVYWYQQSLDQGLQFLIQYYNGEERAKGNILERFSAQQFPDLHSELNLSSLELGDSALYFCASSLRGLATTGELFFGEGSRLTVL.

The V call is TRBV19, the J call TRBJ1-5, with unresolved D. CDR3 length equals 15 residues. Germline values: CDR1 LNHDA, CDR2 SQIVND (reference sequence). The V gene lost 5 bases and the J gene lost 1 base, with 12 bases spanning the gap. The CDR3 DNA reads TGTGCCAGTAGTTCGCAGGTGATGAGCAATCAGCCCCAGCATTTT. It specifies CASSSQVMSNQPQHF.

This clone was seen a few times. This chain joins TRBV6-4 and TRBJ2-1; 9 bases map to TRBD2. Germline values: CDR1 MRHNA, CDR2 SNTAGT. Trimming at V came to 4 bases and at J to 9 bases, leaving 4 bases not matched to a gene. The CDR3 contains 13 residues. The CDR3 coding sequence is TGTGCCAGCAGTGGGACTAGCGAGAGTGAGCAGTTCTTC. Translating gives CASSGTSESEQFF.

The V gene is TRBV28, the J gene TRBJ2-5; D possibly corresponds to TRBD2 (7 bases). The better agreement between TRBJ2-7 and the DNA end casts doubt on the J call. Germline CDR1 and CDR2: MDHEN and SYDVKM. CDR3 size: 10 residues. Here the CDR3 reads CVGRGLEQYF. The CDR3 DNA reads as TGTGTCGGGCGGGGGCTCGAGCAGTACTTC.

The V gene is TRBV11-2, the J gene TRBJ2-7; TRBD1 might be the D (5 bases). Per germline, CDR1 SGHAT and CDR2 FQNNGV. The V end was cut by 6 bases, the J end by 0 bases, with 12 bases between. The CDR3 has 14 residues. CDR3 residues: CASSSWTSSYEQYF. The CDR3, as DNA: TGTGCCAGCAGTTCGTGGACAAGCTCCTACGAGCAGTACTTC.

The rearrangement joins TRBV7-9 to TRBJ2-7; D is possibly TRBD2 (7 bases). CDR1 SEHNR and CDR2 FQNEAQ come from the germline V gene (reference sequence). The germline V and J ends were trimmed by 5 bases and 5 bases, with 19 bases remaining between them. This CDR3 is built from 15 residues. Written as DNA, the CDR3 is TGTGCCAGCAGCCAAGAAAGCGGGACATCCCACGAGCAGTACTTC. Translated: CASSQESGTSHEQYF.

The sample holds one count of this clone. The chain combines TRBV13 with TRBJ2-7, with 14 bases that match TRBD2. The junction had 6 bases not matched to a gene; V was cut back by 5 bases and J by 6 bases. The CDR3 is 15 amino acids. Looked up from germline, CDR1 is PRHDT and CDR2 is FYEKMQ (reference sequence). The DNA of the CDR3 is TGTGCCAGCAGCGTCGGGACTAGCGGGAGAAGCGAGCAGTACTTC. Translating it yields CASSVGTSGRSEQYF.

This chain connects TRBV14 to TRBJ2-5; D is perhaps TRBD1 or TRBD2 (7 bases each). V lost 0 bases to trimming and J lost 4 bases, with 15 bases between them. The CDR3 runs to 16 residues. Germline V lookup: CDR1 SGHDN, CDR2 FVKESK. Written as DNA, the CDR3 is TGTGCCAGCAGCCAAGACTTAGACAGGGAGGGAGAGACCCAGTACTTC. This sequence encodes CASSQDLDREGETQYF.

The chain recombines TRBV9 with TRBJ1-2; 9 nucleotides align to TRBD1. The CDR3 has 14 amino acids. V was pared by 4 bases and J by 4 bases, with 5 bases of the junction left unmatched. From germline, CDR1 is SGDLS and CDR2 YYNGEE. CDR3 region: CASSPGTGSYGYTF. The DNA of the CDR3 is TGTGCCAGCAGCCCCGGGACAGGGAGCTATGGCTACACCTTC. Drawing the rest from reference TRBV9 and TRBJ1-2, the complete variable domain is DSGVTQTPKHLITATGQRVTLRCSPRSGDLSVYWYQQSLDQGLQFLIQYYNGEERAKGNILERFSAQQFPDLHSELNLSSLELGDSALYFCASSPGTGSYGYTFGSGTRLTVV.

Worth noting for this clone: Germline is not matched at one junction end, which may reflect a read error. This chain joins TRBV18 and TRBJ2-1, with D maybe TRBD2 (6 bases). The CDR3 extends over 17 amino acids. Germline V gives CDR1 KGHSH, CDR2 LQKENI. CDR3 sequence reads: CASSPRSGGGSHNEQFF. The DNA for the CDR3 is TGTGCCAGCTCACCACGGTCTGGGGGAGGCTCCCACAATGAGCAGTTCTTC.

The genes are TRBV19 and TRBJ2-7; TRBD2 might be the D (6 bases). Trimming left V 5 bases short and J 3 bases short, with 17 bases between. The V gene's germline CDR1 is LNHDA and CDR2 SQIVND (reference sequence). This CDR3 contains 15 residues. CDR3 in amino acids: CASSSAGREGYEQYF. The CDR3 nucleotides are TGTGCCAGTAGTTCTGCCGGGCGGGAAGGCTACGAGCAGTACTTC.

CDR3 region: CASSTQVPYEQYF. The CDR3 DNA sequence: TGTGCCAGCAGCACACAGGTTCCCTACGAGCAGTACTTC. J is TRBJ2-7 and V is TRBV2; D perhaps matches TRBD1 (5 bases). Trimming cost V 6 bases and J 2 bases, with 11 bases left between them. The CDR3 loop spans 13 amino acids. Germline V gene data show CDR1 as SNHLY and CDR2 as FYNNEI.

This clone appeared a few times. The CDR3 spells CASSYSRGPGTEAFF. The CDR3, as DNA: TGTGCCAGCAGTTACTCGAGGGGACCCGGCACTGAAGCTTTCTTT. The chain is built from TRBV6-5 and TRBJ1-1, with D maybe TRBD1 (5 bases). Deletions cut 0 bases from V and 4 bases from J, with 12 bases between. This CDR3 contains 15 residues. Germline assignment: CDR1 MNHEY and CDR2 SVGAGI.

This chain links TRBV6-5 with TRBJ2-7; D remains unclear. The germline CDR1 and CDR2 sequences are MNHEY and SVGAGI. The CDR3 has 15 amino acids. V was cut by 2 bases and J by 0 bases, with 11 bases left in between. The CDR3 nucleotides read TGTGCCAGCAGTTACGGGCAGGCTAGCTCCTACGAGCAGTACTTC. Translated, it gives CASSYGQASSYEQYF.

The chain links TRBV25-1 to TRBJ1-4; TRBD1 agrees at 7 bases. Per the germline V gene, CDR1 is MGHDK and CDR2 is SYGVNS. CDR3 length: 18 amino acids. Losses at the gene ends were 2 bases for V and 0 bases for J; bases not matched to a gene: 9. CDR3 nucleotides: TGTGCCAGCAGTGAACGGCGGAGCACAGGGGCAACTAATGAAAAACTGTTTTTT. Its translation is CASSERRSTGATNEKLFF.